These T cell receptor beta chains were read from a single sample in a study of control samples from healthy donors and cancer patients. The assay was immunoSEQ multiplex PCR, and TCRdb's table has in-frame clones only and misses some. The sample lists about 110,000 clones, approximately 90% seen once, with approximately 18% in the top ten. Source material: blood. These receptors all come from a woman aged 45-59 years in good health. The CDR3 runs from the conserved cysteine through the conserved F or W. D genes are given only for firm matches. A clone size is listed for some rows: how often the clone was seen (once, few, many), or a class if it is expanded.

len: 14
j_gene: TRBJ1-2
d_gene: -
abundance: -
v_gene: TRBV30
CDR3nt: TGTGCCTGGAGCGGCCAGGGGCGCGCGGGGAGCTACACCTTC
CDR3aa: CAWSGQGRAGSYTF

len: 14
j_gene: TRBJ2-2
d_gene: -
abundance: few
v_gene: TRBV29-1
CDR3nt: TGCAGCGTTGGGAGTCAGCCGAACACCGGGGAGCTGTTTTTT
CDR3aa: CSVGSQPNTGELFF

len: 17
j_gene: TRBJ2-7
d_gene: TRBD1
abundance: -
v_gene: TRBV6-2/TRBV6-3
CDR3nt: TGTGCCAGCAGTTACGACCCCCGGGACAGGGGAACCCACGAGCAGTACTTC
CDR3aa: CASSYDPRDRGTHEQYF

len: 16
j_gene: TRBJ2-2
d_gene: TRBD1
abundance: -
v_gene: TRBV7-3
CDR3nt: TGTGCCAGCAGCTTACAGGGGGCCATTGTCACCGGGGAGCTGTTTTTT
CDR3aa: CASSLQGAIVTGELFF

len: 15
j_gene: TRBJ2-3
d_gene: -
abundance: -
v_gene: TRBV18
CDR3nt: TGTGCCAGCTCACCACTAGGGACTAGCACAGATACGCAGTATTTT
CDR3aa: CASSPLGTSTDTQYF

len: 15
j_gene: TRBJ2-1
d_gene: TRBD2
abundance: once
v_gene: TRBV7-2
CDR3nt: TGTGCCAGCAGCTTCCAACCGGGACTAGTTTATGAGCAGTTCTTC
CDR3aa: CASSFQPGLVYEQFF

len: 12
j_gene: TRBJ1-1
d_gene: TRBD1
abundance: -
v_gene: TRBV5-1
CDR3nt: TGCGCCAGCAGCCGACAGGGGTCTGAAGCTTTCTTT
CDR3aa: CASSRQGSEAFF

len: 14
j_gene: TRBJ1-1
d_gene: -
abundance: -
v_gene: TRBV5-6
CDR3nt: TGTGCCAGCAGCTTAACCTTTGGGAACACTGAAGCTTTCTTT
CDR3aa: CASSLTFGNTEAFF

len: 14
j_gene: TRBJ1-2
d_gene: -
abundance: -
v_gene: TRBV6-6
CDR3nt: TGTGCCAGCAGTACCCCGGACGGAGGGTATGGCTACACCTTC
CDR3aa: CASSTPDGGYGYTF

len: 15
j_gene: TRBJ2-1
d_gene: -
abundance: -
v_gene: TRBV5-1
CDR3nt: TGCGCCAGCAGATACTTGGGTGGGGAATACAATGAGCAGTTCTTC
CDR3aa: CASRYLGGEYNEQFF

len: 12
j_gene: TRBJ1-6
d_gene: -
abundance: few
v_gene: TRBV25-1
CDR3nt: TGTGCCAGCAGTGAGGCGGTGGTCCCCCTCCACTTT
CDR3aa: CASSEAVVPLHF

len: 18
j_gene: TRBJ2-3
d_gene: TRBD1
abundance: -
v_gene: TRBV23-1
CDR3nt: TGCGCCAGCTACTCCGGGACAGGGGGAAGGGGACTCACAGATACGCAGTATTTT
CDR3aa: CASYSGTGGRGLTDTQYF